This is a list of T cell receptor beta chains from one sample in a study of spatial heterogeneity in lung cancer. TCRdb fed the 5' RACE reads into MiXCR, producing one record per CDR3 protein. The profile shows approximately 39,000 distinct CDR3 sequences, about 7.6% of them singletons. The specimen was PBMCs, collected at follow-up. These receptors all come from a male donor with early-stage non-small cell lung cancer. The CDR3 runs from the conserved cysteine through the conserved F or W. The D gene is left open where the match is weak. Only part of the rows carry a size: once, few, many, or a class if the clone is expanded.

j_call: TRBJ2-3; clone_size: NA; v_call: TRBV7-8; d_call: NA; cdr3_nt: TGTGCCAGCAGCATCTGGACCATCACGGGCACAGATACGCAGTATTTT; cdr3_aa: CASSIWTITGTDTQYF
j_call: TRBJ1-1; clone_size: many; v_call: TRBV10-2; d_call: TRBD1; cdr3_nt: TGCGCCAGCAGTGACAGGGGGCGAGGCACTGAAGCTTTCTTT; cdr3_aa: CASSDRGRGTEAFF
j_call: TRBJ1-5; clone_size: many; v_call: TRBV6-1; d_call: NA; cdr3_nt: TGTGCCAGCAGTGAAGCGCTTCTCGGGGGTAGCAATCAGCCCCAGCATTTT; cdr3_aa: CASSEALLGGSNQPQHF
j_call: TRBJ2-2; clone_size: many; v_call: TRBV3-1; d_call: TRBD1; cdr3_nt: TGTGCCAGCAGCAAGACAGGGGGCATCCCCGGGGAGCTGTTTTTT; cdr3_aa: CASSKTGGIPGELFF
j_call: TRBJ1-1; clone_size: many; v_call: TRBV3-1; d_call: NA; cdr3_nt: TGTGCCAGCAGCCAAGTAAGGGGCACGGGCACTGAAGCTTTCTTT; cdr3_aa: CASSQVRGTGTEAFF
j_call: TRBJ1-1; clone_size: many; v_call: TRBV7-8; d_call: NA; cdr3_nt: TGTGCCAGCAGCGAAGACGTGGGAGGGTATAAACTGGACACTGAAGCTTTCTTT; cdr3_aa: CASSEDVGGYKLDTEAFF
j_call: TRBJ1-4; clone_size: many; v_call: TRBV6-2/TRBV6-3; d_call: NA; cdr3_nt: TGTGCCAGCAGTCAAGGACCGCTGGGGGTGTTTTTT; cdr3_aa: CASSQGPLGVFF
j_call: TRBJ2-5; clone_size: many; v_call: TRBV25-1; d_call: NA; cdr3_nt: TGTGCCAGCAGTGAATCCGCAGGCCGCTCAGGGGAGACCCAGTACTTC; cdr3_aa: CASSESAGRSGETQYF
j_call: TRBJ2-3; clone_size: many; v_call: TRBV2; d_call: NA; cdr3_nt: TGTGCCAGCAGTGGGGCCACAGATACGCAGTATTTT; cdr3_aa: CASSGATDTQYF
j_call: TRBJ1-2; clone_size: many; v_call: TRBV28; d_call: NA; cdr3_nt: TGTGCCAGCAGTTTCGGACAGCCAAATTACTATGGCTACACCTTC; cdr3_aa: CASSFGQPNYYGYTF
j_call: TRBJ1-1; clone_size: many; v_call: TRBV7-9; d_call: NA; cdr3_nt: TGTGCCAGCAGCTTCGAGGCTGAAGCTTTCTTT; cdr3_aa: CASSFEAEAFF
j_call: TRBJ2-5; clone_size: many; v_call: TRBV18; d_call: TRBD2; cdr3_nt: TGTGCCAGCTCTCCCGGACTAGAAGAGACCCAGTACTTC; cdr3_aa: CASSPGLEETQYF
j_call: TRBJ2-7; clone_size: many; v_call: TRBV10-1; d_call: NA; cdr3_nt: TGCGCCAGCAGTGATGGCTTCTACGAGCAGTACTTC; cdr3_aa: CASSDGFYEQYF
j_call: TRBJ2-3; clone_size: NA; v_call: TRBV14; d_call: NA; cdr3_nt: TGTGCCAGCACCCCAGCAGGGAGCACAGATACGCAGTATTTT; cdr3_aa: CASTPAGSTDTQYF
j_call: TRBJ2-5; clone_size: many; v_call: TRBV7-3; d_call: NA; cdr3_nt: TGTGCCAGCAGCTTAGGACCGGGGATACAAGAGACCCAGTACTTC; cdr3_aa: CASSLGPGIQETQYF
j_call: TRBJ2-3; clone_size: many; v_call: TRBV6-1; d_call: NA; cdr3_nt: TGTGCCAGCAGATGGGACTCGGGTACAGATACGCAGTATTTT; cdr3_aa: CASRWDSGTDTQYF
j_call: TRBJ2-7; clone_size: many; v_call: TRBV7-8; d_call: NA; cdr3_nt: TGTGCCAGCAGCCTCAGAGAGGGAGACTCCTACGAGCAGTACTTC; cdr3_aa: CASSLREGDSYEQYF
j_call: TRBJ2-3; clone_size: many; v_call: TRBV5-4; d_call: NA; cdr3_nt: TGTGCCAGCAGCTCTGACACAGATACGCAGTATTTT; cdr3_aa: CASSSDTDTQYF
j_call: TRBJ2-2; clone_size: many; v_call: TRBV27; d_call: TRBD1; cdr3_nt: TGTGCCAGCAGCCGAGACAGGGCTAGCACCGGGGAGCTGTTTTTT; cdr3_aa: CASSRDRASTGELFF
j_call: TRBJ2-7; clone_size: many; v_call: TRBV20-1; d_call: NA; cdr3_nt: TGCAGTGCTAGAGTTGCCGGGATGTACGAGCAGTACTTC; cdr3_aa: CSARVAGMYEQYF
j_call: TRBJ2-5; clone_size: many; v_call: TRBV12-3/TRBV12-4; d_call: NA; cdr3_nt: TGTGCCAGCAGTTCCTTAGCAGAAGAGACCCAGTACTTC; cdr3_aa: CASSSLAEETQYF
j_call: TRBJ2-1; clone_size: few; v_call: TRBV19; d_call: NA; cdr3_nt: TGTGCCAGTAGTATAGACCTCCTGGGCAATGAGCAGTTCTTC; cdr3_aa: CASSIDLLGNEQFF
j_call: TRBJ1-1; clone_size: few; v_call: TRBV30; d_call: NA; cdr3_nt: TGTGCCTGGAGCACCCTCGGGGGGAACACTGAAGCTTTCTTT; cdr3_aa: CAWSTLGGNTEAFF
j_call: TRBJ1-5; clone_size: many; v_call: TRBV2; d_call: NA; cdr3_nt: TGTGCCAGCAGTGATGCCGGGAAGGGCAATCAGCCCCAGCATTTT; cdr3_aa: CASSDAGKGNQPQHF
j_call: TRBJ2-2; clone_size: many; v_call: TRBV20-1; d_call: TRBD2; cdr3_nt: TGCAGTGCTAGACGGACTAGCGGGGTCACCGGGGAGCTGTTTTTT; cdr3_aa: CSARRTSGVTGELFF
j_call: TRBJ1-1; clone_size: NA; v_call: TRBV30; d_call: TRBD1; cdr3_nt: TGTGCCTGGATACAGGGGGTCGGAGCTTTCTTT; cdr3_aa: CAWIQGVGAFF
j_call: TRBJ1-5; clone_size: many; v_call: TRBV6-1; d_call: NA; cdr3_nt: TGTGCCAGCAGTGAAGCAGCCGGAAACAATCAGCCCCAGCATTTT; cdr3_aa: CASSEAAGNNQPQHF
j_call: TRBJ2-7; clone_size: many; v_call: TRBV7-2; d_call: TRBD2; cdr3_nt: TGTGCCAGCAGCTTAATCAGCGGGGGGGCCTACGAGCAGTACTTC; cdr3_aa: CASSLISGGAYEQYF
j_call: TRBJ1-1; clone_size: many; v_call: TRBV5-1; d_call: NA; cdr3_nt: TGCGCCAGCAGCTTGGCCAATACACTTGGGGCTGAAGCTTTCTTT; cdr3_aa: CASSLANTLGAEAFF
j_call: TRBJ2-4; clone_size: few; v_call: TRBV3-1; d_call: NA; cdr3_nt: TGTGCCAGCAGCCAAGTGGGGGCTGACATTCAGTACTTC; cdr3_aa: CASSQVGADIQYF
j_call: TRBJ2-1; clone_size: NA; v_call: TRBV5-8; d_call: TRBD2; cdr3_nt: TGTGCCAGCAGCAGGCGGACTAGCGGGGGGGCCGAGCAGTTCTTC; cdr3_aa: CASSRRTSGGAEQFF
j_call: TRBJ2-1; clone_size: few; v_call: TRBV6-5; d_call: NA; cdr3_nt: TGTGCCAGCAGTTACATGGGGGGGGCCAATGAGCAGTTCTTC; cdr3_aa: CASSYMGGANEQFF
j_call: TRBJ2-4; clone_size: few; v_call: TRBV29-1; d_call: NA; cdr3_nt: TGCAGCGTGTTCGGAGGGCTAGCCAAAAACATTCAGTACTTC; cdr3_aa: CSVFGGLAKNIQYF